This is a list of T cell receptor beta chains from one sample in a study of human T cells and chemical hapten exposure. TCRdb re-analysed the RACE reads in MiXCR, keeping a single row per CDR3 protein. In the table there are about 190,000 distinct CDR3 sequences, about 25% of which are singletons. Here the sequenced sample was whole blood, taken in connection with sensitization to the hapten diphenylcyclopropenone (DPC). The receptors were sampled from a woman aged 35 to 49 with alopecia areata. Some clones in this sample may be carry-over from other donors' samples. The CDR3 runs from the conserved cysteine through the conserved F or W. A D gene is named only where the DNA matches it firmly. Size is stated for part of the rows, as once, few or many counts, or as a class when the clone is expanded.

v_gene	abundance	j_gene	d_gene	CDR3nt	CDR3aa
TRBV6-5	NA	TRBJ2-3	NA	TGTGCCAGCAGTTACGGGCTACTCACAGATACGCAGTATTTT	CASSYGLLTDTQYF
TRBV29-1	NA	TRBJ1-5	TRBD1	TGCAGCGTGGGGGGACAGGGTATTCCCCAGCATTTT	CSVGGQGIPQHF
TRBV2	few	TRBJ1-2	TRBD1	TGTGCCAGCCAACTACCCCGGGACAGGGGGCGCGAGGGCTATGGCTACACCTTC	CASQLPRDRGREGYGYTF
TRBV7-6	few	TRBJ2-2	TRBD2	TGTGCCAGCAGCTTAGCGCAGGGGACTAGCATTGCCGGGGAGCTGTTTTTT	CASSLAQGTSIAGELFF
TRBV4-3	few	TRBJ2-3	NA	TGCGCCAGCAGCCAAGATCCATCGACAGGTCCTTACACAGATACGCAGTATTTT	CASSQDPSTGPYTDTQYF
TRBV6-2/TRBV6-3	few	TRBJ2-1	TRBD2	TGTGCCAGCTGTAGACTAGCGGGAACCCGTGAGCAGTTCTTC	CASCRLAGTREQFF
TRBV9	NA	TRBJ2-7	NA	TGTGCCAGTGGGGCAAGCCAGGTCGACGAGCAGTACTTC	CASGASQVDEQYF
TRBV29-1	NA	TRBJ1-1	TRBD1	TGCAGCGTTGAAGATCGTTGGTTAAACAGGGGTGGAACTGAAGCTTTCTTT	CSVEDRWLNRGGTEAFF
TRBV7-7	few	TRBJ2-3	NA	TGTGCTAGCAGCCCTAGACGGGGAGATACGCAGTATTTT	CASSPRRGDTQYF
TRBV2	few	TRBJ1-3	NA	TGTGCCAGCTGGCCGGGGCAGGCTGGAAACACCATATATTTT	CASWPGQAGNTIYF